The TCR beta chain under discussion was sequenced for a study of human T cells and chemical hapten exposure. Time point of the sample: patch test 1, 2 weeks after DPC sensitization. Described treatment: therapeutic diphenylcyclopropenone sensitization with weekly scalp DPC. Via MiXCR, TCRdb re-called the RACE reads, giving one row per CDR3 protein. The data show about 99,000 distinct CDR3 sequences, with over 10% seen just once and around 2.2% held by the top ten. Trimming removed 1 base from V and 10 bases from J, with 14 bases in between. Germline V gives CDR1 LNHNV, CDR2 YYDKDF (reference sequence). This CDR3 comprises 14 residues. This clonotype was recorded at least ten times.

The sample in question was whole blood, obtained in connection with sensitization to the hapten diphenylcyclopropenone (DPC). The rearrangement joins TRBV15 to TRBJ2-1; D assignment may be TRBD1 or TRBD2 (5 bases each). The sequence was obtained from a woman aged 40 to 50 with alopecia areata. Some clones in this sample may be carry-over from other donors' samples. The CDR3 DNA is TGTGCCACCAGCAGAGGGGACCCGGGATCAGAGCAGTTCTTC. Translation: CATSRGDPGSEQFF. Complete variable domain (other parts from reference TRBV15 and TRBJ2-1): DAMVIQNPRYQVTQFGKPVTLSCSQTLNHNVMYWYQQKSSQAPKLLFHYYDKDFNNEADTPDNFQSRRPNTSFCFLDIRSPGLGDTAMYLCATSRGDPGSEQFFGPGTRLTVL.